Presented here are 8 T cell receptor beta chains from one specimen sequenced in a study of blood T cell repertoires in COVID-19. Measured with immunoSEQ multiplex PCR; TCRdb has only the in-frame clones, and not every one. Of around 150,000 clones in the sample, approximately 80% are singletons; the top ten hold 5%. Sequencing input: peripheral blood. The receptor set was obtained from a woman in her fifties or sixties with acute or convalescent COVID-19.

J is TRBJ2-3 and V is TRBV5-8, with 10 positions matching TRBD1. Germline V lookup: CDR1 SGHTS, CDR2 YDEGEE. The V and J ends lost 6 bases and 3 bases, in that order; junction bases with no gene match: 13. The CDR3 length is 17 residues. The CDR3 is CASNDEDRGPGTDTQYF. Here the CDR3 DNA reads TGTGCCAGCAACGACGAAGACAGGGGGCCGGGAACAGATACGCAGTATTTT.

Written as DNA, the CDR3 is TGTGCCAGCAGCCGCGGGGGGGTCACAGATACGCAGTATTTT. Its protein product is CASSRGGVTDTQYF. The chain has TRBV7-6 and TRBJ2-3; 9 nucleotides match TRBD2. Unmatched junction bases numbered 2, after V lost 5 bases and J lost 2 bases. This CDR3 is 14 amino acids long. Germline assignment: CDR1 SGHVS and CDR2 FNYEAQ.

This chain joins TRBV18 and TRBJ1-6, with D tentatively TRBD1 (5 bases). The CDR3 sequence is 16 residues long. V dropped 3 bases and J dropped 5 bases, with 14 bases sitting between them. In germline, CDR1 is KGHSH, CDR2 LQKENI. Written as DNA, the CDR3 is TGTGCCAGCTCACCCGCAGGGATTTTGGATAATTCACCCCTCCACTTT. Protein product: CASSPAGILDNSPLHF.

The rearrangement joins TRBV28 to TRBJ2-7; D possibly corresponds to TRBD1 (6 bases). Trimming cost V 3 bases and J 3 bases, with 9 bases left between them. Looked up from germline, CDR1 is MDHEN and CDR2 is SYDVKM. The CDR3 length is 13 residues. As DNA, the CDR3 is TGTGCCAGCAGTTTGGGGACAATCTACGAGCAGTACTTC. Amino acids: CASSLGTIYEQYF.

The chain is built from TRBV10-3 and TRBJ2-5; D unclear. Germline-derived CDR1 and CDR2 are ENHRY and SYGVKD. This CDR3 comprises 12 residues. CDR3 protein: CAFACPRETQYF. The CDR3 coding sequence is TGTGCGTTCGCATGTCCGAGGGAGACCCAGTACTTC.

The chain links TRBV7-9 to TRBJ2-1; 10 nucleotides agree with TRBD1. The V gene end was trimmed by 3 bases and the J gene end by 6 bases; junction bases not matched to a gene: 8. Germline assignment: CDR1 SEHNR and CDR2 FQNEAQ (reference sequence). This CDR3 is built from 16 residues. The CDR3 DNA reads TGTGCCAGCAGCTTGGATGGGACAGGGGCTGGCAATGAGCAGTTCTTC. Its translation is CASSLDGTGAGNEQFF.

This sequence joins TRBV28 and TRBJ1-5; tentative D call: TRBD1 (5 bases). V lost 2 bases to trimming and J lost 1 base, with 9 bases between them. Germline lookup yields CDR1 MDHEN and CDR2 SYDVKM. The CDR3 totals 15 residues. The CDR3 protein is CASSLIRQSNQPQHF. In nucleotides, the CDR3 is TGTGCCAGCAGTTTAATCCGACAGAGCAATCAGCCCCAGCATTTT. Full variable domain (outside the CDR3, taken from reference TRBV28 and TRBJ1-5): DVKVTQSSRYLVKRTGEKVFLECVQDMDHENMFWYRQDPGLGLRLIYFSYDVKMKEKGDIPEGYSVSREKKERFSLILESASTNQTSMYLCASSLIRQSNQPQHFGDGTRLSIL.

The chain carries TRBV24-1 and TRBJ2-7; D remains unclear. With 4 bases removed from V and 1 base from J, the gap between germline ends came to 13 bases. Germline V gives CDR1 KGHDR, CDR2 SFDVKD. The CDR3 is 15 amino acids. The CDR3 reads CATSDSQDTSYEQYF. The DNA for the CDR3 is TGTGCCACCAGTGACTCCCAAGACACATCCTACGAGCAGTACTTC.